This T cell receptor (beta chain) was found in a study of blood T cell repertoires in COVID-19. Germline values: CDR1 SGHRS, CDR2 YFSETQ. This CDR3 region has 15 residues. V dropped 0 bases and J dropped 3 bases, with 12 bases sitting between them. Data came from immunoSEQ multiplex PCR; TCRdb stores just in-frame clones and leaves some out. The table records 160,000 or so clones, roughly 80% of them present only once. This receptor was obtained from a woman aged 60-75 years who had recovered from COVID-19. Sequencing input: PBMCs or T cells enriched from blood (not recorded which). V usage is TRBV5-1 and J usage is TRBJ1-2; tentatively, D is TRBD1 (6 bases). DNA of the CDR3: TGCGCCAGCAGCTTGGGAGGCAGGGGTGACTATGGCTACACCTTC. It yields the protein CASSLGGRGDYGYTF.